A selection of T cell receptor beta chains follows, all from one sample in a study of blood T cell repertoires in COVID-19. Sequencing used immunoSEQ multiplex PCR; TCRdb keeps in-frame clones, though not all of them. Of approximately 100,000 clones listed, 75% to 90% were seen once; the top ten hold roughly 40%. The sample was peripheral blood. The receptors stem from a man older than 75 with acute or convalescent COVID-19. The CDR3 runs from the conserved cysteine through the conserved F or W. D genes are given only for firm matches. Clone size is not always given. Where it is, it says once, few, many or a class for expanded clones.

abundance	v_gene	d_gene	j_gene	CDR3aa	CDR3nt
NA	TRBV15	TRBD2	TRBJ2-5	CATSREQAGSKTQYF	TGTGCCACCAGCAGAGAACAAGCGGGGTCGAAGACCCAGTACTTC
NA	TRBV6-6	TRBD2	TRBJ2-5	CASNALAGAAETQYF	TGTGCCAGCAACGCCCTAGCGGGAGCAGCTGAGACCCAGTACTTC
NA	TRBV19	NA	TRBJ2-7	CASSIVVGLEQYF	TGTGCCAGTAGTATAGTGGTGGGGCTCGAGCAGTACTTC
few	TRBV27	NA	TRBJ2-3	CASSSSKTGTSTDTQYF	TGTGCCAGCAGTTCATCCAAGACAGGGACTAGCACAGATACGCAGTATTTT
NA	TRBV11-3	TRBD1	TRBJ2-5	CASSARQGPQETQYF	TGTGCCAGCAGCGCCCGACAGGGCCCGCAAGAGACCCAGTACTTC
once	TRBV11-2	TRBD1	TRBJ2-2	CASSPRQGWTGELFF	TGTGCCAGCAGCCCCCGACAGGGTTGGACCGGGGAGCTGTTTTTT
NA	TRBV11-2	NA	TRBJ1-2	CASSSIQGYYGYTF	TGTGCCAGCAGCTCTATCCAGGGTTACTATGGCTACACCTTC
NA	TRBV18	NA	TRBJ1-4	CASSPGPATNEKLFF	TGTGCCAGCTCACCAGGCCCAGCAACTAATGAAAAACTGTTTTTT
few	TRBV5-4	NA	TRBJ1-2	CASGISGGHGYTF	TGTGCCTCAGGGATATCGGGGGGGCACGGCTACACCTTC
NA	TRBV30	NA	TRBJ1-2	CAFLNYGYTF	TGTGCCTTTCTTAACTATGGCTACACCTTC
NA	TRBV7-2	TRBD1	TRBJ2-1	CASSHRDSYNEQFF	TGTGCCAGCAGCCACAGGGACAGCTACAATGAGCAGTTCTTC
NA	TRBV7-2	NA	TRBJ2-7	CASSQNAYEQYF	TGTGCCAGCAGCCAGAATGCCTACGAGCAGTACTTC
NA	TRBV19	TRBD1	TRBJ1-6	CASYPSPIGQGNSPLHF	TGTGCCAGTTACCCGAGCCCAATCGGACAGGGAAATTCACCCCTCCACTTT
NA	TRBV6-5	NA	TRBJ1-1	CASSYGQGKGEAFF	TGTGCCAGCAGTTACGGGCAGGGTAAGGGTGAAGCTTTCTTT
NA	TRBV4-2	TRBD2	TRBJ2-7	CASSQVNRASGRNDEQYF	TGTGCCAGCAGCCAAGTGAACAGGGCTAGCGGGAGAAACGACGAGCAGTACTTC